This T cell receptor beta chain is drawn from a study of blood T cell repertoires in COVID-19. Overall study context: Acute-phase and convalescent COVID-19 samples originated in the United States, Italy and Spain. PBMCs, B-cell-depleted T cells, or T cells provided the cDNA or gDNA that made up the material.

J was trimmed by 2 bases and V by 7 bases; bases with no gene match: 10. CDR3 length: 16 amino acids. The germline CDR1 and CDR2 sequences are GTSNPN and SVGIG (reference sequence). Some clones are missing from TCRdb's copy, which holds only in-frame ones; the method was immunoSEQ multiplex PCR. The data contain 110,000 to 150,000 clones, 70% to 90% of them seen just once; the ten biggest clones take up under 4.5%. Participant age was roughly 18 to 95 years, and participants resided in approximately 24 US areas. In Cohort 3, a recovered donor had either two negative PCRs, clearance, or symptom resolution.

This chain joins TRBV30 and TRBJ2-1; 11 nucleotides agree with TRBD2. Sequenced sample: PBMCs or T cells enriched from blood (not recorded which). The receptor's source is a man aged 50 to 60 who had recovered from COVID-19. The CDR3 bases are TGTGCCTCCCGGGCTAGCGGGGGGCCTGCCTACAATGAGCAGTTCTTC. Translated: CASRASGGPAYNEQFF.